Detailed here is one T cell receptor (beta chain). As yet, its antigen is unknown. It was with unique molecular identifiers that the TCRbeta library was prepared. One entry per CDR3 protein results from TCRdb running MiXCR on the PCR reads. The sample yields about 290,000 distinct CDR3 sequences, roughly 9.1% seen once. The data were obtained in a study of T-cell reconstitution after alpha-beta-depleted transplantation in children. Study outcomes and limitations: Elevated TCRbeta diversity at day 60 was traced, in some patients, to surviving recipient T cells and thymic progenitors. A year had passed since transplant, and T-cell counts and diversity by then came mostly from newly produced T cells.

Germline V lookup: CDR1 SGHDN, CDR2 FVKESK. The V gene lost 5 bases and the J gene lost 1 base, with 17 bases spanning the gap. This CDR3 is 16 amino acids long. The chain has TRBV14 and TRBJ2-5, with D possibly TRBD1 on 5 matching bases. Sequenced material: PBMCs, taken before TCRalphabeta/CD19-depleted stem cell transplant. The clonotype was recovered from a boy under three years old with acute myeloid leukemia, due to receive a stem cell transplant. The CDR3: CASSWTMPFSQETQYF. Here the CDR3 DNA reads TGTGCCAGCAGCTGGACAATGCCCTTCTCCCAAGAGACCCAGTACTTC. Full variable domain (remainder filled in from reference TRBV14 and TRBJ2-5): EAGVTQFPSHSVIEKGQTVTLRCDPISGHDNLYWYRRVMGKEIKFLLHFVKESKQDESGMPNNRFLAERTGGTYSTLKVQPAELEDSGVYFCASSWTMPFSQETQYFGPGTRLLVL.